These 14 T cell receptor beta chains were sequenced from one sample in a study of OX40 agonist ivuxolimab in advanced cancers. Clones were read by immunoSEQ multiplex PCR, and TCRdb kept only the in-frame ones, dropping some. Of 30,000 or so clones in the sample, around four fifths were seen once. The sample here was CD4+ or CD8+ T cells sorted from blood, taken in a trial of the OX40 agonist ivuxolimab. All receptors derive from an adult with an advanced solid tumor such as melanoma, head and neck, liver or kidney cancer.

The V gene is TRBV6-6, the J gene TRBJ2-5; no firm D call. Germline lookup yields CDR1 MNHNY and CDR2 SVGAGI (reference sequence). The ends were cut back, 7 bases at V and 0 bases at J, with 12 bases in the middle. CDR3 size: 14 residues. CDR3 residues: CASTLGGNQETQYF. In DNA form, the CDR3 reads TGTGCCAGCACCCTAGGTGGCAACCAAGAGACCCAGTACTTC.

The genes are TRBV10-1 and TRBJ2-5; TRBD2 might be the D (7 bases). Germline-derived CDR1 and CDR2 are WNHNN and SYGVQD (reference sequence). V shed 0 bases and J shed 3 bases, with 14 bases lying between them. This CDR3 is 16 amino acids long. The CDR3 reads CASSESGGRMEETQYF. As DNA, the CDR3 is TGCGCCAGCAGTGAGTCGGGGGGGCGGATGGAAGAGACCCAGTACTTC.

This clone has a handful of counts. The chain carries TRBV28 and TRBJ1-6; D possibly corresponds to TRBD1 (6 bases). V was clipped by 8 bases and J by 3 bases, with 14 bases between them. Germline CDR1 MDHEN, CDR2 SYDVKM. This CDR3 region has 15 residues. CDR3 nucleotide sequence: TGTGCCAGCTTCCCAGGGGATGGCTATAATTCACCCCTCCACTTT. Translated: CASFPGDGYNSPLHF.

There are a few counts of this clone. The chain combines TRBV28 with TRBJ2-3; D might be TRBD2 (6 bases). Trimming left V 1 base short and J 2 bases short, with 13 bases between. CDR1 is MDHEN, CDR2 SYDVKM, per germline. The CDR3 contains 16 residues. CDR3 bases: TGTGCCAGCAGTTTATTTCAGGGAGGTACCACAGATACGCAGTATTTT. Its protein product is CASSLFQGGTTDTQYF.

This clone was found a few times. V usage is TRBV18 and J usage is TRBJ2-5, with a weak D call TRBD2 (6 bases). The CDR3 is 17 amino acids. In germline, CDR1 is KGHSH, CDR2 LQKENI. Trimming left V 2 bases short and J 0 bases short, with 16 bases between. For the CDR3, the DNA is TGTGCCAGCTCACCAGGAGGGGTAGGATTGTACCAAGAGACCCAGTACTTC. Translating gives CASSPGGVGLYQETQYF.

This clone showed up just a few times. The chain carries TRBV5-4 and TRBJ1-1, with a possible D match to TRBD1 (5 bases). Germline CDR1 SGHNT, CDR2 YYREEE (reference sequence). The CDR3 is 15 residues long. V was trimmed by 0 bases and J by 0 bases, leaving 9 bases between them. Written as DNA, the CDR3 is TGTGCCAGCAGCTTGGGTCAGGACATGAACACTGAAGCTTTCTTT. Protein sequence: CASSLGQDMNTEAFF.

This chain joins TRBV7-9 and TRBJ2-3, with 8 bases that match TRBD1. The germline gives CDR1 SEHNR, CDR2 FQNEAQ (reference sequence). V gave up 3 bases and J gave up 0 bases; unmatched junction bases: 5. This CDR3 is built from 16 residues. The CDR3 bases are TGTGCCAGCAGCTTCTGGACAGGGTTTAGCACAGATACGCAGTATTTT. It is translated as CASSFWTGFSTDTQYF. Looking up the rest from reference TRBV7-9 and TRBJ2-3 gives the full variable domain: DTGVSQNPRHKITKRGQNVTFRCDPISEHNRLYWYRQTLGQGPEFLTYFQNEAQLEKSRLLSDRFSAERPKGSFSTLEIQRTEQGDSAMYLCASSFWTGFSTDTQYFGPGTRLTVL.

The chain uses TRBV7-2 and TRBJ1-2; 9 bases are a match to TRBD1. Germline trimming cut 2 bases from V and 8 bases from J; bases unmatched to any gene: 6. Germline lookup yields CDR1 SGHTA and CDR2 FQGNSA. There are 14 residues in the CDR3. CDR3 DNA: TGTGCCAGCAGCTTACGGGACAGGGTTTACGGCTACACCTTC. Translating gives CASSLRDRVYGYTF.

The chain employs TRBV10-2 and TRBJ1-2; TRBD1 matches at 9 bases. The CDR3 covers 15 residues. Germline V lookup: CDR1 WSHSY, CDR2 SAAADI. The junction had 10 bases not matched to a gene; V was cut back by 7 bases and J by 4 bases. The DNA of the CDR3 is TGCGCCAGCATGAATTCCGGGACAGGGATCTATGGCTACACCTTC. Its protein product is CASMNSGTGIYGYTF.

V is TRBV6-1 and J is TRBJ1-3, with 10 nucleotides matching TRBD1. The CDR3 loop spans 14 amino acids. Germline-derived CDR1 and CDR2 are MNHNS and SASEGT. Trimming removed 6 bases from V and 3 bases from J; junction bases left unmatched: 2. This CDR3 is CASRTGGGGNTIYF. The CDR3 DNA follows: TGTGCCAGCAGGACAGGGGGCGGTGGAAACACCATATATTTT.

This sequence joins TRBV2 and TRBJ2-7; a weak D match, TRBD1 (6 bases). The germline V gene has CDR1 SNHLY and CDR2 FYNNEI. This CDR3 is 14 amino acids long. V lost 7 bases, J lost 5 bases, and 18 bases lay in between. The CDR3 DNA reads TGTGCCAGCAACCCCCCGGGACATCTCAACGAGCAGTACTTC. Translation: CASNPPGHLNEQYF.

J is TRBJ1-3 and V is TRBV7-9; D call uncertain. The CDR3 totals 15 residues. Trimming removed 5 bases at V and 0 bases at J, with 11 bases between. Germline V gene data show CDR1 as SEHNR and CDR2 as FQNEAQ (reference sequence). The CDR3 DNA follows: TGTGCCAGCAGCCCGAACGTCCACTCTGGAAACACCATATATTTT. It yields the protein CASSPNVHSGNTIYF.

The chain carries TRBV5-4 and TRBJ2-5; tentative D call: TRBD1 (5 bases). TRBJ2-7 matches the DNA end more closely, so the J call is doubtful. The CDR3 is made up of 15 amino acids. Germline V gene data show CDR1 as SGHNT and CDR2 as YYREEE (reference sequence). In DNA form, the CDR3 reads TGTGCCAGCAGCCTAAAAACAGGCCCTTCCTACGAGCAGTACTTC. Amino acids: CASSLKTGPSYEQYF.

The gene calls are TRBV20-1 and TRBJ1-1, with D unclear. This CDR3 comprises 11 residues. Trimming took off 6 bases at V and 12 bases at J, with 17 bases between the two ends. Germline values: CDR1 DFQATT, CDR2 SNEGSKA (reference sequence). The CDR3 loop is CSATGSTGTFF. DNA for the CDR3: TGCAGTGCGACGGGCAGCACGGGAACTTTCTTT.